Detailed here is one T cell receptor (beta chain). This CDR3 region has 16 residues. V lost 0 bases and J 1 base, leaving 16 bases between the germline ends. Per germline, CDR1 DFQATT and CDR2 SNEGSKA (reference sequence). This entry belongs to a study of glioma-infiltrating T cells. Using RNA template, CDR3s of TCR alpha and beta were amplified with iRepertoire arm-PCR. TCRdb fed the multiplex PCR reads into MiXCR, producing one record per CDR3 protein. The sample carries around 350,000 distinct CDR3 sequences, 41% recorded once. V gene TRBV20-1 combines with J gene TRBJ2-7; D remains ambiguous. The source is a human donor with low-grade glioma or glioblastoma, undergoing nonglioma brain surgery, or in good health (not recorded which). Source material: glioma tissue, nonneoplastic brain tissue, or PBMCs (not recorded which). CDR3 coding DNA: TGCAGTGCTAGAGATATAACGCCAATCCTTTCCTACGAGCAGTACTTC. It specifies CSARDITPILSYEQYF.